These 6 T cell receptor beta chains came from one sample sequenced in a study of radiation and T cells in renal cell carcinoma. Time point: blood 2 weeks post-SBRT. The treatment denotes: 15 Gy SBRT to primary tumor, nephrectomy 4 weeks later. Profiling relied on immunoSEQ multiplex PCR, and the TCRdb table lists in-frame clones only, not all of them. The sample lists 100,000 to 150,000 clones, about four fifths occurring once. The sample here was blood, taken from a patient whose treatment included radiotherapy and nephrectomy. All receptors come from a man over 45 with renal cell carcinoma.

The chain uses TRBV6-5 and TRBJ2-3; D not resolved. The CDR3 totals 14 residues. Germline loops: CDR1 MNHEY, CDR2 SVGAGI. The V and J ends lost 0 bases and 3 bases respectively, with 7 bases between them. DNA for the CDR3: TGTGCCAGCAGTTACTCGACGCCAACAGATACGCAGTATTTT. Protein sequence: CASSYSTPTDTQYF.

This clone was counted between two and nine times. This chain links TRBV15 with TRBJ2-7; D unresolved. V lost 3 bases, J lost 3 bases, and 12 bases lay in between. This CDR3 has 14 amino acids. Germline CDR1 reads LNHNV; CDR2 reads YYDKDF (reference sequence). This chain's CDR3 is CATSSVMGNYEQYF. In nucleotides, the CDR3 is TGTGCCACCAGCAGTGTTATGGGTAACTACGAGCAGTACTTC.

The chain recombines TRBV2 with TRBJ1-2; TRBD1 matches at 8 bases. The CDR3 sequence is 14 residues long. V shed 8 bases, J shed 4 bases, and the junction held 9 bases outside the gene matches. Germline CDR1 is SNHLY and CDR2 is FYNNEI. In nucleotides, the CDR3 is TGTGCCAGCCTCTGGGACAGGACGATCTATGGCTACACCTTC. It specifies CASLWDRTIYGYTF.

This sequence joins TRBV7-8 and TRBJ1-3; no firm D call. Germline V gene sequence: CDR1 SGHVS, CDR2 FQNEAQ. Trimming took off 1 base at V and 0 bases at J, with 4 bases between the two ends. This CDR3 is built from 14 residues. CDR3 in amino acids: CASSLDFSGNTIYF. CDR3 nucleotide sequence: TGTGCCAGCAGCTTAGACTTCTCTGGAAACACCATATATTTT.

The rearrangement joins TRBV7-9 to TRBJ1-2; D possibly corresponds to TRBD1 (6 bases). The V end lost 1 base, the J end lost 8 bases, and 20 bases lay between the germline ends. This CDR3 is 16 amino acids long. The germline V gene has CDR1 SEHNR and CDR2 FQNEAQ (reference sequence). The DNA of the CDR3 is TGTGCCAGCAGCTTAGGCCGGGACATAGGGGGTAGAGGCTACACCTTC. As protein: CASSLGRDIGGRGYTF. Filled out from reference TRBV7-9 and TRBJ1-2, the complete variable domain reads DTGVSQNPRHKITKRGQNVTFRCDPISEHNRLYWYRQTLGQGPEFLTYFQNEAQLEKSRLLSDRFSAERPKGSFSTLEIQRTEQGDSAMYLCASSLGRDIGGRGYTFGSGTRLTVV.

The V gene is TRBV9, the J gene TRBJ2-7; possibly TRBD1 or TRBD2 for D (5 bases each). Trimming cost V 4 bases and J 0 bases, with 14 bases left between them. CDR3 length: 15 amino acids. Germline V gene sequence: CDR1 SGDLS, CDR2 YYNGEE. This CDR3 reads CASSPRGASSYEQYF. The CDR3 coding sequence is TGTGCCAGCAGCCCCAGAGGGGCGAGCTCCTACGAGCAGTACTTC.